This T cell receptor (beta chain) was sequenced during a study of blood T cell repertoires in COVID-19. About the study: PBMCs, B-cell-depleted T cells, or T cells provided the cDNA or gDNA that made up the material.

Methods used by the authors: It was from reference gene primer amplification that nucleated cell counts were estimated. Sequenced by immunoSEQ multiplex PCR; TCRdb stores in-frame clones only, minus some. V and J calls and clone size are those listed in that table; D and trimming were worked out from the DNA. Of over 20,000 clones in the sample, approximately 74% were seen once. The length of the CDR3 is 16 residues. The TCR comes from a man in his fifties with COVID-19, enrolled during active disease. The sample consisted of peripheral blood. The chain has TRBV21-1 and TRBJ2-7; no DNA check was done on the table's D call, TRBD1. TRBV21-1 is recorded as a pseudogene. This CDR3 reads CASKPSPGQFSYEQYF. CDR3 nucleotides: TGTGCCAGCAAACCCTCACCGGGACAGTTCTCCTACGAGCAGTACTTC.